The clone carrying this TCR beta chain was counted once. The antigen is not known. PCR was performed using 60 Vbeta and 13 Jbeta primers. Libraries were prepared by immunoSEQ multiplex PCR; TCRdb keeps only in-frame clonotypes and omits some of them. The repertoire consists of 150,000 to 200,000 clones, with approximately 84% occurring once and the leading ten covering roughly 5.2%. The data derive from a study of cytomegalovirus exposure and HLA in healthy donors. Whole-study findings and limits: Presence/absence results assume similar sequencing depth per donor, which may not hold.

The sequenced sample consisted of PBMCs. This sequence originates from a girl aged 5-17 years in good health and CMV-seropositive.

The CDR3 region is CASSQRQGFYGYTF. The CDR3 DNA follows: TGTGCCAGCAGTCAAAGACAGGGCTTTTATGGCTACACCTTC. The rearrangement links TRBV28 to TRBJ1-2; 7 bases map to TRBD1. V lost 5 bases and J lost 5; bases outside the gene matches: 8. This CDR3 comprises 14 residues. Germline loops: CDR1 MDHEN, CDR2 SYDVKM.